These T cell receptor beta chains were read from a single sample in a study of cytomegalovirus exposure and HLA in healthy donors. Profiled with immunoSEQ multiplex PCR; TCRdb holds only in-frame clones, not every one. In the table there are fewer than 250,000 clones, almost 80% of which are singletons. What was sequenced was PBMCs. These receptors were obtained from a man aged 18 to 29 in good health and CMV-seronegative. Each CDR3 is given with its conserved first and last residue. D genes are given only for firm matches. Clone size is given for some rows only: seen once, a few or many times, or a class if the clone is expanded.

TRBJ2-1,TRBD2,NA,TRBV7-3,TGTGCCAGCAGCTCTAGCGGGGGGTCCAATGAGCAGTTCTTC,CASSSSGGSNEQFF
TRBJ2-5,NA,NA,TRBV19,TGTGCCAGTCGCCCGGGACACTTTAAAGAGACCCAGTACTTC,CASRPGHFKETQYF
TRBJ2-7,TRBD1,few,TRBV9,TGTGCCAGCAGCGTAGGAGGGGGACAGGGGTTCAACGAGCAGTACTTC,CASSVGGGQGFNEQYF
TRBJ2-7,TRBD1,NA,TRBV28,TGTGCCAGCAGTACAGGGACAGGGAGGTACGAGCAGTACTTC,CASSTGTGRYEQYF
TRBJ1-1,NA,NA,TRBV9,TGTGCCAGCAGCGTAGGGGGAGATGCAACTGAAGCTTTCTTT,CASSVGGDATEAFF
TRBJ2-7,NA,NA,TRBV5-6,TGTGCCAGCACTCAGGACAGCTACGAGCAGTACTTC,CASTQDSYEQYF
TRBJ2-2,TRBD2,few,TRBV6-6,TGTGCCAGCAGTCTCGGACTAGCGGGAGGCGGCGGGGAGCTGTTTTTT,CASSLGLAGGGGELFF
TRBJ1-2,TRBD1,NA,TRBV19,TGTGCCAGTAGTAGACTCCAAAGCGGGGCCAGGGGGCACTATGGCTACACCTTC,CASSRLQSGARGHYGYTF
TRBJ2-3,TRBD2,NA,TRBV4-1,TGCGCCAGCAGCCGCCTACTAGCGGGGCTCTCTAGCACAGATACGCAGTATTTT,CASSRLLAGLSSTDTQYF
TRBJ1-3,NA,few,TRBV4-2,TGTGCCAGCAGCCAAGATGAGGCGGGGTATGGAGGAAACACCATATATTTT,CASSQDEAGYGGNTIYF
TRBJ2-2,TRBD1,NA,TRBV7-6,TGTGCCAGCAGCGACGATTGGGACAGGGGGCAGTTCGCCGGGGAGCTGTTTTTT,CASSDDWDRGQFAGELFF
TRBJ2-1,NA,NA,TRBV7-2,TGTGCCAGCAGTCCCGCGGGCTACAATGAGCAGTTCTTC,CASSPAGYNEQFF
TRBJ2-1,NA,NA,TRBV7-8,TGTGCCAGCAGCCTCACGAGGGAATCCTACAATGAGCAGTTCTTC,CASSLTRESYNEQFF
TRBJ2-1,TRBD2,NA,TRBV4-3,TGCGCCAGCAGCCAAGATCCCCCTCTAGCGGGACCCTACAATGAGCAGTTCTTC,CASSQDPPLAGPYNEQFF
TRBJ2-7,TRBD2,NA,TRBV7-6,TGTGCCAGCAGCCGGAATTCACTAGCGGGAGGAGTCCCCTACGAGCAGTACTTC,CASSRNSLAGGVPYEQYF
TRBJ1-1,NA,few,TRBV29-1,TGCAGCGTTCGACAGGTTACCACTGAAGCTTTCTTT,CSVRQVTTEAFF
TRBJ1-1,TRBD1,NA,TRBV4-3,TGCGCCAGCAGTACAGGGGTGAACACTGAAGCTTTCTTT,CASSTGVNTEAFF
TRBJ2-6,TRBD1,NA,TRBV9,TGTGCCAGCAGCGGCCGGGACAGGGTGTCTGGGGCCAACGTCCTGACTTTC,CASSGRDRVSGANVLTF
TRBJ2-6,NA,once,TRBV18,TGTGCCAGCTCACCCTCAGTCTCTGGGGCCAACGTCCTGACTTTC,CASSPSVSGANVLTF
TRBJ1-3,NA,NA,TRBV6-7,TGTGCCAGCAGACAGCTACATCAGGGCTCTGGAAACACCATATATTTT,CASRQLHQGSGNTIYF
TRBJ1-3,TRBD1,NA,TRBV13,TGTGCCAGCCGCGGGACAGGAGACCCAGGGGGAAACACCATATATTTT,CASRGTGDPGGNTIYF
TRBJ1-1,NA,NA,TRBV11-3,TGTGCCAGCAGCTTAGGGGACTGGGGCACTGAAGCTTTCTTT,CASSLGDWGTEAFF